This T cell receptor (beta chain) was profiled in a study of CD8 T cells in Susac syndrome. Germline values: CDR1 SGHAT, CDR2 FQNNGV. This CDR3 is built from 16 residues. Trimming cost V 1 base and J 5 bases; bases outside gene matches: 9. Blood CD8+ and CD4+ T cells underwent high-throughput TCR beta sequencing. The RNA input was roughly 0.45 to 1 ug, and it was reverse transcribed with random hexamers. A single record per CDR3 protein comes from TCRdb applying MiXCR to the immunoSEQ multiplex PCR reads. The sample records 200,000 or so distinct CDR3 sequences, nearly 95% being singletons. The chain has TRBV11-2 and TRBJ2-7, with 9 bases that match TRBD1. The receptor was isolated from a human donor with multiple sclerosis. What was sequenced was CD4+ T cells from PBMCs. CDR3 sequence (DNA): TGTGCCAGCAGCTTAGTTTCGGGACAGGGTAGACACGAGCAGTACTTC. This translates into CASSLVSGQGRHEQYF.